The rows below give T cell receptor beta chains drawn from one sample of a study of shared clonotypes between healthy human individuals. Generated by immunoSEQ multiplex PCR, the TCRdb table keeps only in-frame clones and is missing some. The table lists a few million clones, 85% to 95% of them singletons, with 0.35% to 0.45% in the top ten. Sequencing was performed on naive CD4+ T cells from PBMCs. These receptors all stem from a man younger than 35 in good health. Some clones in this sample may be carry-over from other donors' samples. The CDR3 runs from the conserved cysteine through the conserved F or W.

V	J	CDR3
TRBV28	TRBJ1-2	CASSLRAYGYTF
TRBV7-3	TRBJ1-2	CASSLTGGATHGYTF
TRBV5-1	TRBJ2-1	CASSLTLAGERQFF
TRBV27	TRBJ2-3	CASSLFEGSTDTQYF
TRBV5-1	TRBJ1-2	CASSGGTGRNYGYTF
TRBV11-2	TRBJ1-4	CASGQSGEKLFF
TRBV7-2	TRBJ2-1	CASSLGHYNEQFF
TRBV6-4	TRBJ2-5	CASSRTGLETQYF
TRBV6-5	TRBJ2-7	CASSSFLAGGPAEQYF
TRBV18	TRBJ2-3	CASSPLDRARTDTQYF
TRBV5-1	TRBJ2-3	CASSQPTGVETDTQYF
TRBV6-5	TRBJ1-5	CASSYSLNSNQPQHF
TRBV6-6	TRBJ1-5	CASSYGGQSNQPQHF
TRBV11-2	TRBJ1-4	CASSHGQGTTNEKLFF
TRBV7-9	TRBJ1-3	CASSRQDSGNTIYF
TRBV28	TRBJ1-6	CASSFRDRYNSPLHF
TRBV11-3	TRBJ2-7	CASSLEGGDTYEQYF
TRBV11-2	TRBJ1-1	CASSLGGTRGNTEAFF
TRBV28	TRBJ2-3	CASSLGGNTQYF
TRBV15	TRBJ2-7	CATREAPGTGAYEQYF
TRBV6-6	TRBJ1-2	CASSYRVRYGYTF
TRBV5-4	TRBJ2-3	CASSETGAPDTQYF
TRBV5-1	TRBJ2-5	CASSFPGQGGGETQYF
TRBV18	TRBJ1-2	CASSPTPSRRDGYTF
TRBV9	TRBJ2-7	CASSVGRNSYEQYF
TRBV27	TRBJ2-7	CASSLVGGYEQYF
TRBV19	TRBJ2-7	CASSILPRTGASYEQYF
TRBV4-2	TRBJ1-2	CASSQDAGKGYGYTF
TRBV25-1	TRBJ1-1	CASSVTDRGWTEAFF
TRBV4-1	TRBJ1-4	CASSRSNEKLFF
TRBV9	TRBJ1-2	CASSVGDGKRGYTF
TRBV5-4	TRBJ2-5	CASSLLAEETQYF
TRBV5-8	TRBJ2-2	CASSFRDRNTGELFF
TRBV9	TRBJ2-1	CASGTLTSGRGDEQFF
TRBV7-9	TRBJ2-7	CASSLALAGPYEQYF
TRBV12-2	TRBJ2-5	CASRRGRERLRETQYF
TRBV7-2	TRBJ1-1	CASSLVVGEQGPNTEAFF
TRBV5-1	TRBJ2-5	CASSSGAQETQYF
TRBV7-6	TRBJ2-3	CASSPGGHPDTQYF
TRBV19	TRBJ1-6	CATRVSYNSPLHF
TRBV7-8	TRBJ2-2	CASSLVKIGELFF
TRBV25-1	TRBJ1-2	CASRQGLRMYGYTF
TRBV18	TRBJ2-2	CASSPGTGDQTGELFF
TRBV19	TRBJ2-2	CASRDLLTTKNTGELFF
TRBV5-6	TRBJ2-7	CASSLYPDLGEQYF
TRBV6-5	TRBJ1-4	CASSQGEKLFF
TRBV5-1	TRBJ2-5	CASSLGAGWILETQYF
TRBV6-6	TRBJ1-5	CASSRGDQPQHF
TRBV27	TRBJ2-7	CASSPRAGVPLEQYF
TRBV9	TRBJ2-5	CASSIFGGREETQYF
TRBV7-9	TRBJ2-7	CASSLAAAYEQYF
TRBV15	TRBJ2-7	CATSRVGGYEQYF
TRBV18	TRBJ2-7	CASSSLAGGPIEQYF